The TCR beta chain described here comes from a study of CD8 T cells in ankylosing spondylitis. Broader study findings: The clones that were linked to disease were reported to be significantly enriched in matched synovial fluid samples from ankylosing spondylitis patients. Past studies reported some motif variants in reactive arthritis synovial fluid and blood.

This clonotype has at least ten counts. Its matching antigen is unknown. TCRdb itself ran the 5' RACE reads through MiXCR, one entry per CDR3 protein. The data contain approximately 180,000 distinct CDR3 sequences, about 18% of them singletons. In germline, CDR1 is SGHRS, CDR2 YFSETQ. J was trimmed by 9 bases and V by 3 bases; bases with no gene match: 6. The CDR3 extends over 14 amino acids. The specimen was blood, either unsorted or a sorted T cell fraction (not recorded which). The J gene is TRBJ2-1, the V gene TRBV5-1, with 10 bases fitting TRBD2. The sequence was obtained from a male donor between 10 and 30 years old with ankylosing spondylitis or in good health (not recorded which). The CDR3 DNA is TGCGCCAGCAGCTCTAGCGGGAGTATCGGTGAGCAGTTCTTC. Encoded protein: CASSSSGSIGEQFF.